The clone carrying this T cell receptor beta chain has only a few counts. Its specificity is not known. The CDR3 has 12 residues. Germline V gene lookup returns CDR1 LNHDA and CDR2 SQIVND (reference sequence). V lost 4 bases, J lost 10 bases, and 13 bases lay in between. TCR beta CDR3 region amplification was performed from RNA transcripts. Initially, a first-round RT-PCR of the TCR CDR3 employed the HTBI primer set. TCRdb reanalysed the multiplex PCR reads using MiXCR and keeps one entry per CDR3 protein. The top ten clones hold roughly a third of a sample with about 320,000 distinct CDR3 sequences, around 17% of them seen once. These data are taken from a study of T cells in Graves' hyperthyroidism and ophthalmopathy. Study-wide points: The majority of expanded thyroid clonotypes above 0.001 also appeared in blood.

Recently diagnosed hyperthyroidism of less than 2 months' duration affected patients aged 18 to 65. Sequenced input: blood. The J gene is TRBJ1-2, the V gene TRBV19; D is unresolved. The receptor comes from a man aged 25-45 years with Graves' hyperthyroidism. The CDR3 loop reads CASSNPTADYTF. The DNA of the CDR3 is TGTGCCAGTAGTAACCCTACAGCGGACTACACCTTC.